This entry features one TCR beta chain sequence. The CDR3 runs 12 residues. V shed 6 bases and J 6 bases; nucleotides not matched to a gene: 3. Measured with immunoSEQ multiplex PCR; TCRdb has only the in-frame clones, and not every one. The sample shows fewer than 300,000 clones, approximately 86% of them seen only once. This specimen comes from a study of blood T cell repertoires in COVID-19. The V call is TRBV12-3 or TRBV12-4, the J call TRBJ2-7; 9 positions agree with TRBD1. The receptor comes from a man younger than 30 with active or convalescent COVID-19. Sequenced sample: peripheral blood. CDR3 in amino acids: CASSLDRGEQYF. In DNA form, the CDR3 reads TGTGCCAGCAGCCTGGACAGGGGCGAGCAGTACTTC.